One and the same sample provided the 23 T cell receptor beta chains below, sequenced in a study of low-dose radiotherapy and immunotherapy resistance in tumors. TRAV- and TRBV-specific primers primed first-strand cDNA, covering alpha and beta chains. Both a constant-region primer and a V-primer adapter served to amplify TCRs across about 20 PCR cycles. TCRdb ran MiXCR on the reads and lists one entry per CDR3 protein. The sample comprises around 10,000 distinct CDR3 sequences, 55% to 65% of which are singletons, and about 12% rests with the top ten. These receptor sequences come from a human donor with advanced metastatic prostate, ovarian, gallbladder or colorectal cancer (not recorded which). This table probably holds off-target reads from a library built for another chain.

The chain uses TRBV14 and TRBJ2-7; TRBD2 is a possible D gene (6 bases). This CDR3 contains 16 residues. Germline lookup yields CDR1 SGHDN and CDR2 FVKESK. Trimming took off 4 bases at V and 3 bases at J, with 19 bases between the two ends. The CDR3 loop reads CASSRPDGRGIYEQYF. The CDR3 DNA follows: TGTGCCAGCAGCCGACCTGACGGTCGGGGGATCTACGAGCAGTACTTC.

The rearrangement links TRBV5-1 to TRBJ2-2; D is unclear. Germline CDR1 is SGHRS and CDR2 is YFSETQ. The CDR3 runs to 14 residues. The ends were cut back, 1 base at V and 4 bases at J, with 8 bases in the middle. DNA of the CDR3: TGCGCCAGCAGCTTGAGTCAGCCCACCGGGGAGCTGTTTTTT. Protein: CASSLSQPTGELFF.

The chain couples TRBV24-1 to TRBJ2-1; 8 bases match TRBD1. J gave up 9 bases and V 4 bases, and 13 bases lay outside the gene matches. Germline V gene data show CDR1 as KGHDR and CDR2 as SFDVKD. This CDR3 comprises 16 residues. The CDR3, as DNA: TGTGCCACCAGTGACAGCCGGGACAGGAGAGATGGTGAGCAGTTCTTC. Its translation: CATSDSRDRRDGEQFF.

Written as DNA, the CDR3 is TGTGCCATCGGGACAGGGGACGATCAGCCCCAGCATTTT. Amino acid sequence: CAIGTGDDQPQHF. This chain joins TRBV10-3 and TRBJ1-5; 10 bases match TRBD1. J lost 5 bases, V lost 8 bases, and 3 bases had no gene match. The CDR3 covers 13 residues. Germline CDR1 and CDR2: ENHRY and SYGVKD.

This clonotype was seen a handful of times. The rearrangement uses TRBV29-1 and TRBJ2-1; 8 positions match TRBD1. The germline CDR1 and CDR2 sequences are SQVTM and ANQGSEA. The V and J ends lost 5 bases and 8 bases, in that order; junction bases with no gene match: 11. The CDR3 has 14 amino acids. CDR3 in amino acids: CSVRRQGWIDEQFF. In nucleotides, the CDR3 is TGCAGCGTTAGACGACAGGGGTGGATCGATGAGCAGTTCTTC.

The rearrangement links TRBV6-1 to TRBJ1-5; D not certain. The CDR3 is 11 residues long. The V end was cut by 6 bases, the J end by 9 bases, with 9 bases between. Germline V CDR1 and CDR2: MNHNS, SASEGT. The CDR3 here is CASRADGPQHF. CDR3 nucleotide sequence: TGTGCCAGCAGGGCGGATGGGCCCCAGCATTTT.

The rearrangement links TRBV23-1 to TRBJ2-2; 8 nucleotides align to TRBD1. TRBV23-1 is reported as an ORF; its role is uncertain. V lost 4 bases, J lost 8 bases, and 15 bases stayed unmatched. The CDR3 totals 17 residues. The DNA of the CDR3 is TGCGCCAGCAGTCCCCGACCGGGACAGGAAACAGAGGGGGAGCTGTTTTTT. Translated: CASSPRPGQETEGELFF.

The chain employs TRBV6-2 or TRBV6-3 and TRBJ1-2; the match to TRBD1 covers 9 bases. Germline CDR1 MNHEY, CDR2 SVGEGT. The V and J ends lost 4 bases and 4 bases, in that order; junction bases with no gene match: 16. The CDR3 has 18 amino acids. The CDR3 sequence is CASSSKSVGTGLSYGYTF. Written as DNA, the CDR3 is TGTGCCAGCAGTTCCAAGAGCGTCGGGACAGGGCTTAGCTATGGCTACACCTTC.

The table lists this clonotype with a count of one. The chain is built from TRBV10-3 and TRBJ2-4; a weak D match, TRBD1 (6 bases). Germline V lookup: CDR1 ENHRY, CDR2 SYGVKD. V lost 2 bases and J lost 7, with 9 bases in between. The CDR3 consists of 13 residues. The CDR3 sequence is CAISEVGGNIQYF. CDR3 in DNA: TGTGCCATCAGTGAGGTTGGGGGCAACATTCAGTACTTC.

J is TRBJ1-5 and V is TRBV2; no clear D gene. The V and J ends lost 2 bases and 4 bases respectively, with 9 bases between them. CDR1 and CDR2 from the germline V gene are SNHLY and FYNNEI. The CDR3 is made up of 14 amino acids. CDR3 residues: CASSESTRNQPQHF. The CDR3 region has the DNA TGTGCCAGCAGTGAATCGACGAGGAATCAGCCCCAGCATTTT.

This sequence joins TRBV5-6 and TRBJ1-2, with TRBD1 matching over 8 bases. The CDR3 is 13 amino acids. V lost 4 bases, J lost 8 bases, and 7 bases stayed unmatched. Germline V gives CDR1 SGHDT, CDR2 YYEEEE. As DNA, the CDR3 is TGTGCCAGCAGCACCTGGACAGGGTTGGGCTACACCTTC. This gives the protein CASSTWTGLGYTF. The complete variable domain, with remaining parts taken from reference TRBV5-6 and TRBJ1-2, reads DAGVTQSPTHLIKTRGQQVTLRCSPKSGHDTVSWYQQALGQGPQFIFQYYEEEERQRGNFPDRFSGHQFPNYSSELNVNALLLGDSALYLCASSTWTGLGYTFGSGTRLTVV.

V gene TRBV28 combines with J gene TRBJ1-5; the D is unclear. This CDR3 region has 12 residues. CDR1 MDHEN and CDR2 SYDVKM come from the germline V gene. The V gene lost 6 bases and the J gene lost 7 bases, with 10 bases spanning the gap. CDR3 region: CASRTGGQPQHF. The DNA of the CDR3 is TGTGCCAGCAGAACGGGAGGGCAGCCCCAGCATTTT.

J is TRBJ2-1 and V is TRBV29-1; no firm D call. The CDR3 has 11 residues. The V gene's germline CDR1 is SQVTM and CDR2 ANQGSEA. Trimming removed 1 base from V and 3 bases from J, with 1 base in between. The CDR3 loop reads CSVEGYNEQFF. CDR3 bases: TGCAGCGTTGAAGGCTACAATGAGCAGTTCTTC.

The genes are TRBV6-6 and TRBJ2-7; 8 nucleotides match TRBD1. The CDR3 extends over 15 amino acids. The trim removed 6 bases at V and 1 base at J, leaving 8 bases unmatched. Per the germline V gene, CDR1 is MNHNY and CDR2 is SVGAGI (reference sequence). The CDR3 reads CASSLQGELSYEQYF. In DNA form, the CDR3 reads TGTGCCAGCAGCCTACAGGGGGAGTTATCCTACGAGCAGTACTTC.

The chain carries TRBV11-2 and TRBJ2-2; D gene unclear. CDR1 and CDR2 (germline): SGHAT, FQNNGV. V lost 2 bases, J lost 4 bases, and 8 bases lay in between. The CDR3 totals 14 residues. CDR3 sequence reads: CASSLIHITGELFF. CDR3 DNA sequence: TGTGCCAGCAGCTTAATTCATATCACCGGGGAGCTGTTTTTT.

The rearrangement joins TRBV10-3 to TRBJ2-4; weak D call: TRBD1 (6 bases). The CDR3 runs to 16 residues. Trimming removed 11 bases from V and 0 bases from J, with 20 bases in between. Germline-derived CDR1 and CDR2 are ENHRY and SYGVKD. The DNA of the CDR3 is TGTGCCGTGGGCGAGGGACAAAACTTAGCCAAAAACATTCAGTACTTC. Its translation is CAVGEGQNLAKNIQYF.

This chain joins TRBV14 and TRBJ2-5; 15 nucleotides align to TRBD2. Per the germline V gene, CDR1 is SGHDN and CDR2 is FVKESK. The J segment lost 5 bases and the V segment lost 1 base, leaving 5 bases of the junction unmatched. This CDR3 region has 17 residues. CDR3 region: CASSQVTGTSGRETQYF. CDR3 in DNA: TGTGCCAGCAGCCAAGTCACCGGGACTAGCGGGAGGGAGACCCAGTACTTC.

This chain uses TRBV21-1 with TRBJ2-1; TRBD2, the D gene given by the table, was not confirmed from the DNA. TRBV21-1 is noted as a pseudogene. The CDR3 runs to 16 residues. The CDR3 spells CASSKGLTAGVYEQFF. The CDR3 bases are TGTGCCAGCAGCAAGGGCCTGACGGCGGGAGTTTATGAGCAGTTCTTC.

The rearrangement joins TRBV29-1 to TRBJ2-3, with 13 bases lining up with TRBD2. CDR3 length equals 18 residues. Germline-derived CDR1 and CDR2 are SQVTM and ANQGSEA. The ends lost 0 bases at V and 2 bases at J; junction bases unmatched: 8. The CDR3 nucleotides are TGCAGCGTTGAAGATCGGACTAGCGGGAGAGCCCTCACAGATACGCAGTATTTT. Translated, it gives CSVEDRTSGRALTDTQYF.

This clonotype has a handful of counts. The rearrangement uses TRBV9 and TRBJ1-1; the D is unclear. V was clipped by 6 bases and J by 5 bases, with 23 bases between them. Germline-derived CDR1 and CDR2 are SGDLS and YYNGEE. This CDR3 has 16 residues. CDR3 amino acids: CASTRGRGIVDTEAFF. The CDR3 DNA reads TGTGCCAGCACCCGTGGACGAGGGATTGTAGATACTGAAGCTTTCTTT.

The chain uses TRBV5-1 and TRBJ2-2; 7 nucleotides align to TRBD1. Unmatched junction bases numbered 13, after V lost 5 bases and J lost 0 bases. The CDR3 totals 18 residues. Germline CDR1 is SGHRS and CDR2 is YFSETQ. This CDR3 reads CASRPRTGGNANTGELFF. CDR3 sequence (DNA): TGCGCCAGCAGACCCCGGACAGGAGGTAACGCGAACACCGGGGAGCTGTTTTTT.

This clonotype has a handful of counts. The chain has TRBV7-2 and TRBJ1-5; D gene ambiguous. Trimming shortened V by 1 base and J by 2 bases, and 9 bases separated the two germline ends. The germline gives CDR1 SGHTA, CDR2 FQGNSA. The CDR3 covers 15 residues. CDR3 sequence reads: CASSLDRVGNQPQHF. The CDR3 DNA follows: TGTGCCAGCAGCTTAGACCGTGTGGGCAATCAGCCCCAGCATTTT.

This clonotype was detected only once. The rearrangement links TRBV24-1 to TRBJ2-1; D is uncertain. The CDR3 has 13 amino acids. Germline assignment: CDR1 KGHDR and CDR2 SFDVKD. V dropped 2 bases and J dropped 10 bases, with 11 bases sitting between them. DNA for the CDR3: TGTGCCACCAGTGATTCTCACTCACCAGAGCAGTTCTTC. Protein: CATSDSHSPEQFF.